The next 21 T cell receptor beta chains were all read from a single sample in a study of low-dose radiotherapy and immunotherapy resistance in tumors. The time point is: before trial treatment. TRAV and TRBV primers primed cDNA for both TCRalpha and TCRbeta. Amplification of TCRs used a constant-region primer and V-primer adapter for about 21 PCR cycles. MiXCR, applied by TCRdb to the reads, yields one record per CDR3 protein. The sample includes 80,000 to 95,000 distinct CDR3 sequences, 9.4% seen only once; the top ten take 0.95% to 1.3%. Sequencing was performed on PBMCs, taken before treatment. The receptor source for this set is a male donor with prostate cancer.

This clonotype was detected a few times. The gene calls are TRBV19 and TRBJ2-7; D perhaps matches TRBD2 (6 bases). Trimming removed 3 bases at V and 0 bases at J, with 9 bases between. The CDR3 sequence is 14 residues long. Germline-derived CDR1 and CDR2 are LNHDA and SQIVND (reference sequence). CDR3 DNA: TGTGCCAGTAGTATTGTCGGGGGCTCCTACGAGCAGTACTTC. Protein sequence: CASSIVGGSYEQYF.

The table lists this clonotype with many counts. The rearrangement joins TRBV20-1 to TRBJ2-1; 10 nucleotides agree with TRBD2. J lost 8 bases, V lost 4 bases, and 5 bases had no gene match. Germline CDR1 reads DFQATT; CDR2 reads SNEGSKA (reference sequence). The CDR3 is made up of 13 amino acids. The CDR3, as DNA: TGCAGTGCTACCCAGCGGGAGGGGGATGAGCAGTTCTTC. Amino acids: CSATQREGDEQFF.

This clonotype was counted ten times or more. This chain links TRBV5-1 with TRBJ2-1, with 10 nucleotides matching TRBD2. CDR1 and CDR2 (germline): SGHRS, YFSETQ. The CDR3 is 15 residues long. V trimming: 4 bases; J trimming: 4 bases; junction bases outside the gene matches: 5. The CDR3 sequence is CASSGGTSVYNEQFF. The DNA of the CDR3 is TGCGCCAGCAGCGGCGGGACTAGCGTATACAATGAGCAGTTCTTC.

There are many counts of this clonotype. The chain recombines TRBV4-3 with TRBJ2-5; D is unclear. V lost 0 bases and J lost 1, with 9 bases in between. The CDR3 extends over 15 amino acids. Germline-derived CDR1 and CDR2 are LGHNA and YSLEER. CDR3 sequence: CASSQDGYSQETQYF. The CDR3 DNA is TGCGCCAGCAGCCAAGATGGATACAGCCAAGAGACCCAGTACTTC.

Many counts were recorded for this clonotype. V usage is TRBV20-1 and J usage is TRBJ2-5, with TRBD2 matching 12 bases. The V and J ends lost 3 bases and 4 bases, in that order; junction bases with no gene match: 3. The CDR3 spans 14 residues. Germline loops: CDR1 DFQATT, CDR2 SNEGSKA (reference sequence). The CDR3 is CSASRLAGVETQYF. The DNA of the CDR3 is TGCAGTGCTAGTAGACTAGCGGGAGTAGAGACCCAGTACTTC.

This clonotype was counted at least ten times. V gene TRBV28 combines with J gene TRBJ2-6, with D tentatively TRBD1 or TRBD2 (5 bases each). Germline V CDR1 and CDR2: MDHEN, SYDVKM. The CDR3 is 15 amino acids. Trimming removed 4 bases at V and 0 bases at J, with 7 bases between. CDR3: CASSSGTSGANVLTF. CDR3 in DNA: TGTGCCAGCAGTTCAGGGACCTCTGGGGCCAACGTCCTGACTTTC. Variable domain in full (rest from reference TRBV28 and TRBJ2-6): DVKVTQSSRYLVKRTGEKVFLECVQDMDHENMFWYRQDPGLGLRLIYFSYDVKMKEKGDIPEGYSVSREKKERFSLILESASTNQTSMYLCASSSGTSGANVLTFGAGSRLTVL.

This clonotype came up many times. CDR3 loop: CAISDLDTNYGYTF. The CDR3 DNA follows: TGTGCCATCAGTGACCTGGACACGAACTATGGCTACACCTTC. The J gene is TRBJ1-2, the V gene TRBV10-3; maybe TRBD1 (5 bases). Trimming cost V 3 bases and J 2 bases, with 10 bases left between them. This CDR3 contains 14 residues. The germline gives CDR1 ENHRY, CDR2 SYGVKD.

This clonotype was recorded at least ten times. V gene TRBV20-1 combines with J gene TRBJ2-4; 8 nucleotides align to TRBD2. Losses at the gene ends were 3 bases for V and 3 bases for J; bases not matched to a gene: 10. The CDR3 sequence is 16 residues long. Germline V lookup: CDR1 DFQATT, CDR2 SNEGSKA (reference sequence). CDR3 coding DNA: TGCAGTGCTAGTATCGGGAGGGCCCTCTACAAAAACATTCAGTACTTC. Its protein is CSASIGRALYKNIQYF.

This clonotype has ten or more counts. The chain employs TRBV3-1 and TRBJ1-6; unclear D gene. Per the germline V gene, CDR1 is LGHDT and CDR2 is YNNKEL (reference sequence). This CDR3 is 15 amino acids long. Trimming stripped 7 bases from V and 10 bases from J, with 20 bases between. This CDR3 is CASTSAGGIGSPLHF. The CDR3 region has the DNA TGTGCCAGCACTTCGGCAGGTGGGATCGGCTCACCCCTCCACTTT.

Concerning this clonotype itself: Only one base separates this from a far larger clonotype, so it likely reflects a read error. The CDR3 region has the DNA TGTGCAAGTCGCTTAGCGACTCCGGGGACCAACTACGAGCAGTTCTTC. Amino acid sequence: CASRLATPGTNYEQFF. The V call is TRBV12-2, the J call TRBJ2-1; the table's D call, TRBD1, was not checked against the DNA. TRBV12-2 is a pseudogene locus. The CDR3 loop spans 16 amino acids.

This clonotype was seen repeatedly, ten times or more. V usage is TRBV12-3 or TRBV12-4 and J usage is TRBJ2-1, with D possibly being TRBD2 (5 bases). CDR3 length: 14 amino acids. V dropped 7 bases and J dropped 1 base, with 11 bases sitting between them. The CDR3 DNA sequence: TGTGCCAGCATCCATAGCGTATCCTACAATGAGCAGTTCTTC. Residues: CASIHSVSYNEQFF.

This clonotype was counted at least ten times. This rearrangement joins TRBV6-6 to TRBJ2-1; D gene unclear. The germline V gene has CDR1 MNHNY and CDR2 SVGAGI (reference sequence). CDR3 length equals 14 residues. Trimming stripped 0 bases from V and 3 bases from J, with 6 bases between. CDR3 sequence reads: CASSYSSNYNEQFF. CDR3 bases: TGTGCCAGCAGTTACTCTTCGAACTACAATGAGCAGTTCTTC.

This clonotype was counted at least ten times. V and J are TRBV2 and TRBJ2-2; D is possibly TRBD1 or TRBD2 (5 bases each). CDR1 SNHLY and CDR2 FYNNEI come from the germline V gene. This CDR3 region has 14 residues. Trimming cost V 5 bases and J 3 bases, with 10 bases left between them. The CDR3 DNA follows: TGTGCCAGCAGTTGGGACCCCTACACCGGGGAGCTGTTTTTT. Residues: CASSWDPYTGELFF.

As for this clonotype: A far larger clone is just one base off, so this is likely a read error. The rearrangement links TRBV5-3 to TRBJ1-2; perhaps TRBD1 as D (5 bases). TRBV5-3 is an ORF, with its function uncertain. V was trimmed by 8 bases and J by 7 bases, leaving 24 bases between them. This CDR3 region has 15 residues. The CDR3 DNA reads TGTGCCAGCTCTGGGGCAGTTGACCTTCTCTGTGGCTACACCTTC. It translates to CASSGAVDLLCGYTF.

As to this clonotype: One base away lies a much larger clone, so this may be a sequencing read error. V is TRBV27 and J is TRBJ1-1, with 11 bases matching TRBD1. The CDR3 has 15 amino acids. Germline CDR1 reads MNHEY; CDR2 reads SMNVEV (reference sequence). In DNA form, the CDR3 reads TGTGCCAGCAGTCCCGGGACAGGGGGAAACACTGAAGCTCTCTTT. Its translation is CASSPGTGGNTEALF.

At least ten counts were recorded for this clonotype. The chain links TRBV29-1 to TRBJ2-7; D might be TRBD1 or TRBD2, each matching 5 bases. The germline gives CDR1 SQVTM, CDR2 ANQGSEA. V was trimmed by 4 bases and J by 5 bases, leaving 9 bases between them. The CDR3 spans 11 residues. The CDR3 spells CSVGVGDEQYF. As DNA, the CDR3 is TGCAGCGTTGGGGTGGGGGACGAGCAGTACTTC.

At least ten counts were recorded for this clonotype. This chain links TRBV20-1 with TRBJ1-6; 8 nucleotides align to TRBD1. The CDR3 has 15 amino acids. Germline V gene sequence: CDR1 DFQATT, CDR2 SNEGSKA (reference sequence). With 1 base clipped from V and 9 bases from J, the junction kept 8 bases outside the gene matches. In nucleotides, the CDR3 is TGCAGTGCTAGAGGGGACCGGGACAGGAGTTCACCCCTCCACTTT. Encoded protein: CSARGDRDRSSPLHF.

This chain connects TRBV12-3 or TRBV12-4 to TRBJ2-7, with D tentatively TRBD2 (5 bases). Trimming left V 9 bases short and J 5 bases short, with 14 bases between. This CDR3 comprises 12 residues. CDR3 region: CASEGLGNEQYF. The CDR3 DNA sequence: TGTGCCAGTGAGGGTCTGGGAAACGAGCAGTACTTC.

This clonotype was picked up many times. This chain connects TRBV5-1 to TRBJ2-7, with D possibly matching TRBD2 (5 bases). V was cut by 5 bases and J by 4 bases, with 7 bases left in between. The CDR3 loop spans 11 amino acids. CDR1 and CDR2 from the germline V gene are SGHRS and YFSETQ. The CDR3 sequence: CASRREYEQYF. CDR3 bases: TGCGCCAGCAGGAGGGAGTACGAGCAGTACTTC. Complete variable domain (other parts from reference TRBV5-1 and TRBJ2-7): KAGVTQTPRYLIKTRGQQVTLSCSPISGHRSVSWYQQTPGQGLQFLFEYFSETQRNKGNFPGRFSGRQFSNSRSEMNVSTLELGDSALYLCASRREYEQYFGPGTRLTVT.

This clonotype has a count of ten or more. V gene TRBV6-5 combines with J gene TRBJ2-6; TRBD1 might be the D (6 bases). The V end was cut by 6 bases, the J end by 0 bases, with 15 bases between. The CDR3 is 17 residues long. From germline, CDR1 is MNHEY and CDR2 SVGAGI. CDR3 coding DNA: TGTGCCAGCAGCCTTGTCGGACAGAACTCTGGGGCCAACGTCCTGACTTTC. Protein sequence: CASSLVGQNSGANVLTF.

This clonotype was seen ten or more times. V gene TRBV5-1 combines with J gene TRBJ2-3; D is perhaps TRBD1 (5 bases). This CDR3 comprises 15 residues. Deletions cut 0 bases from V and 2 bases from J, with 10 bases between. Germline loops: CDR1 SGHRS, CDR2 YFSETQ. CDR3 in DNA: TGCGCCAGCAGCTTGGACCAGGGCATCACAGATACGCAGTATTTT. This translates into CASSLDQGITDTQYF.